This section outlines one TCR beta chain sequence together with its context. Antigen unknown. The sample originates from a study of T cell responses to AZD1222 COVID-19 vaccine. The study, taken as a whole, reports: It should be noted that donors were predominantly white British and more often female, and clonal diversity was possibly underestimated. Without day 14 samples, only post-peak T cell repertoires were studied.

V shed 1 base and J shed 9 bases, with 15 bases lying between them. The CDR3 consists of 14 residues. CDR1 and CDR2 from the germline V gene are KGHSH and LQKENI. Sequencing was performed with immunoSEQ multiplex PCR; in TCRdb, only in-frame clones are kept and a portion is missing. The table includes more than 80,000 clones, roughly nine tenths detected once. The V call is TRBV18, the J call TRBJ1-1; tentatively, D is TRBD1 (5 bases). The input for sequencing was peripheral blood, taken 28 days after the second AZD1222 dose. The sequence came from an adult who received the AZD1222 COVID-19 vaccine. The CDR3: CASSPLEQAEKAFF. DNA of the CDR3: TGTGCCAGCTCACCACTTGAACAGGCGGAGAAAGCTTTCTTT.